This passage covers 5 T cell receptor beta chains from one sample sequenced in a study of T-cell memory formation after mild COVID-19. TCRdb processed the 5' RACE reads anew with MiXCR; each CDR3 protein has one entry. The sample shows 150,000 to 200,000 distinct CDR3 sequences, roughly 15% of them seen only once. Input material: PBMCs or a T cell subset sorted from them (not recorded which). The receptors come from an adult woman who had mild COVID-19 (a few samples of this study predate the infection). Cell type and time point are not known.

V usage is TRBV12-3 or TRBV12-4 and J usage is TRBJ2-7; maybe TRBD1 (6 bases). This CDR3 comprises 18 residues. V shed 5 bases and J shed 4 bases, with 27 bases lying between them. CDR3: CASSGRQAATGREYEQYF. CDR3 DNA: TGTGCCAGCAGTGGGCGACAGGCCGCCACGGGACGTGAATACGAGCAGTACTTC.

This sequence joins TRBV20-1 and TRBJ2-3, with unresolved D. The CDR3 runs 12 residues. V lost 7 bases and J lost 2, with 10 bases in between. Germline values: CDR1 DFQATT, CDR2 SNEGSKA (reference sequence). Written as DNA, the CDR3 is TGCAGTGTCGACTTGCCCACAGATACGCAGTATTTT. It translates to CSVDLPTDTQYF.

This clonotype was seen a handful of times. The rearrangement joins TRBV11-2 to TRBJ2-3, with 9 bases fitting TRBD1. The length of the CDR3 is 15 residues. Looked up from germline, CDR1 is SGHAT and CDR2 is FQNNGV. J was trimmed by 4 bases and V by 5 bases; bases with no gene match: 7. CDR3 DNA: TGTGCCAGCAGCCCTGGACAGGGGAGGGCAGATACGCAGTATTTT. It encodes CASSPGQGRADTQYF.

The table lists this clonotype with a few counts. V and J are TRBV6-5 and TRBJ2-7, with TRBD2 matching over 9 bases. The V gene's germline CDR1 is MNHEY and CDR2 SVGAGI. There are 14 residues in the CDR3. The V segment lost 4 bases and the J segment 4 bases; nucleotides outside the gene matches: 5. CDR3 amino acids: CASSSSGRTYEQYF. The CDR3 region has the DNA TGTGCCAGCAGTTCCAGCGGGAGGACATACGAGCAGTACTTC.

This clonotype has more than one count but fewer than ten. This rearrangement joins TRBV7-3 to TRBJ2-2; D is perhaps TRBD1 (5 bases). Per germline, CDR1 SGHTA and CDR2 FQGTGA. V shed 5 bases and J shed 2 bases, with 18 bases lying between them. The CDR3 has 17 amino acids. CDR3 amino acids: CASSPTGAEINTGELFF. DNA for the CDR3: TGTGCCAGCAGCCCTACTGGGGCAGAGATTAACACCGGGGAGCTGTTTTTT.